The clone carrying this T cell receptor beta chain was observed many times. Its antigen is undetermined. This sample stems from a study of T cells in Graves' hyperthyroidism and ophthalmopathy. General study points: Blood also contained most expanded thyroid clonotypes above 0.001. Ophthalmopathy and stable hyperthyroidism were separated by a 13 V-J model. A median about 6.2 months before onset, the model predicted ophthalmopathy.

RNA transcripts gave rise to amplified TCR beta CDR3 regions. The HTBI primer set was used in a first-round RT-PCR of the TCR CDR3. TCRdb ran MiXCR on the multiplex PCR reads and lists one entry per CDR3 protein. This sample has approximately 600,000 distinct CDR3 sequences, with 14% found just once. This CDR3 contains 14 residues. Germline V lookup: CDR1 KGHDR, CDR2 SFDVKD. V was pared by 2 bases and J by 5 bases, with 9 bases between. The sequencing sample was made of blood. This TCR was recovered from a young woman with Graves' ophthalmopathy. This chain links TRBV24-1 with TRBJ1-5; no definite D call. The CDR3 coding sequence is TGTGCCACCAGTGATTGGGCAAGTGATCAGCCCCAGCATTTT. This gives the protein CATSDWASDQPQHF.